A selection of T cell receptor beta chains follows, all from one sample in a study of CD4 and CD8 cells across lung adenocarcinoma regions. One entry per CDR3 protein, called by TCRdb with MiXCR from the PCR reads. The table includes 7,500 to 10,000 distinct CDR3 sequences, around 51% detected once. The material sequenced was CD4+ T cells from the margin of a lung tumor. The source of these receptors is a male donor with lung adenocarcinoma. The CD4 and CD8 labels of this study may be unreliable. Both conserved end residues are part of each CDR3. The D gene is left open where the match is weak. A row's size may be missing; if present it is once, few, many or a size class.

TRBJ2-7	-	TRBV6-1	-	TGTGCCACCGGGCTTGGAGCGACAAACACGCAGTACTTC	CATGLGATNTQYF
TRBJ2-6	TRBD2	TRBV6-1	-	TGTGCCAGCAGTGAAGTAGCGGGAGGGGTGGGAGGGGCCAACGTCCTGACTTTC	CASSEVAGGVGGANVLTF
TRBJ2-1	TRBD1	TRBV6-1	few	TGTGCCAGCAGCGAAGGGACAGGTGTCAATGAGCAGTTCTTC	CASSEGTGVNEQFF
TRBJ2-7	-	TRBV27	many	TGTGCCAGCAGTTTAGGGACTCGCCGCTACGAGCAGTACTTC	CASSLGTRRYEQYF
TRBJ2-2	-	TRBV27	medium-sized	TGTGCCAGCAGTTTAAGGGAGAACACCGGGGAGCTGTTTTTT	CASSLRENTGELFF
TRBJ2-4	-	TRBV6-1	-	TGTGCCAGCAGTGAAGGAGGGGGGTGGGACATTCAGTACTTC	CASSEGGGWDIQYF
TRBJ1-2	-	TRBV27	many	TGTGCCAGCAGTCTTAACAGGGCCCTAGTCTATGGCTACACCTTC	CASSLNRALVYGYTF
TRBJ2-7	-	TRBV10-1	large	TGCGCCAGCCGGCGGAGAGGACTGTACGAGCAGTACTTC	CASRRRGLYEQYF
TRBJ2-3	-	TRBV7-8	-	TGTGCCAGCAGCTTAGGCCAAACAGCGCAGTATTTT	CASSLGQTAQYF
TRBJ1-5	TRBD1	TRBV6-5	-	TGTGCCAGCGGCTACCAACAGGGGCGAGGTCAGCCCCAGCATTTT	CASGYQQGRGQPQHF
TRBJ2-2	-	TRBV7-2	-	TGTGCCAGCAGTTTCGCCGGGGTGCCCGGGGAGCTGTTTTTT	CASSFAGVPGELFF
TRBJ2-3	TRBD1	TRBV25-1	-	TGTGCCAGCAGGGCGGACAGGGGCAGATCAGATACGCAGTATTTT	CASRADRGRSDTQYF
TRBJ2-1	-	TRBV6-1	-	TGTGCCAGCAGTGTGCCAGGGACCTACAATGAGCAGTTCTTC	CASSVPGTYNEQFF
TRBJ2-7	-	TRBV4-2	many	TGTGCCAGCAGCCAAGATCGTTCGGGTTCCTACGAGCAGTACTTC	CASSQDRSGSYEQYF
TRBJ1-1	-	TRBV6-1	medium-sized	TGTGCCAGCAGTGAGTCACCGAACACTGAAGCTTTCTTT	CASSESPNTEAFF
TRBJ2-4	-	TRBV6-1	-	TGTGCCGGCAGGGGCCTGGGAGCCAAAAACACTCAGTACTTC	CAGRGLGAKNTQYF